This T cell receptor (beta chain) derives from a study of OX40 agonist ivuxolimab in advanced cancers. On the study more broadly: Patients were dosed with the agonistic anti-OX40 (CD134) antibody ivuxolimab. Patients received intravenous ivuxolimab every 2 weeks at 0.01 to 10 mg/kg. 30% to 40% of patients had received prior checkpoint inhibitor therapy.

TCRdb's table, derived via immunoSEQ multiplex PCR, lists solely in-frame clones and lacks some. The sample lists 85,000 to 120,000 clones, 75% to 95% occurring once. Study-level findings and limits: Nonresponders, in some cases, also had low normalized T-cell clonal expansion.

As regards this clone: No antigen is known for it.

The germline V gene encodes CDR1 GTSNPN and CDR2 SVGIG (reference sequence). V was pared by 5 bases and J by 2 bases, with 7 bases between. This CDR3 region has 12 residues. The sequence was collected from an adult with an advanced solid tumor such as melanoma, head and neck, liver or kidney cancer. The gene calls are TRBV30 and TRBJ1-3; a possible D gene is TRBD1 (5 bases). Sequences were derived from CD4+ or CD8+ T cells sorted from blood, sampled in a trial of the OX40 agonist ivuxolimab. CDR3 loop: CAWGGAGNTIYF. In DNA form, the CDR3 reads TGTGCCTGGGGAGGGGCTGGAAACACCATATATTTT.